This entry concerns a single TCR beta chain. Its antigen is currently not known. No quality values exist for individual bases; no much larger clone is one base distant. The trim is 6 bases for V and 5 bases for J, with a gap of 16 bases between the germline ends. CDR1 and CDR2 were assigned from the germline V gene as SQVTM and ANQGSEA. From its cysteine to its phenylalanine, the CDR3 spans 13 amino acids. Only the CDR3 region is kept as DNA, spanning 39 bases read in frame from base 1. The data derive from a study of blood T cells in healthy people across ages (dated by TCRdb to between 2014 and 2017). In terms of the full investigation: In model experiments, template switching captured about one uniquely barcoded TCR beta cDNA molecule for every two T cells. To track age-related changes in TCR beta repertoire diversity, the study relied on deep sequencing normalized with unique cDNA molecular identifiers. Four age groups were formed from the donors: young (average around 15 years), middle-aged (less than 40), aged (approximately 60) and long-lived (more than 75). Donors of different ages were randomly distributed across sequencing lanes to avoid experimental bias. Using the same blood draw, the study looked at two additional independent replicas of 1 million unique cDNA reads for two donors, one aged 18 to 29 and the other aged 80 or older.

The donors were roughly 39 Caucasian individuals from Russia, aged roughly 6 to 100 years, who were systemically healthy. Each donor gave approximately 9.3 milliliters of peripheral blood, collected into EDTA-treated Vacutainer tubes. Ficoll-Paque density-gradient centrifugation was used to isolate PBMCs, with at least 7 million per sample. Trizol reagent was used to extract total RNA from PBMCs, with at least 6 micrograms per sample. Naive CD45RAhigh/CD27high T cell percentages were measured by flow cytometry on a PBMC aliquot from every donor. The library was obtained by 5' RACE. Sequenced on an Illumina HiSeq 2500. The second PCR ran for about 6 to 12 cycles and used a J-beta primer mix along with a sample-barcoded 5' primer. A template-switch 5' adaptor carrying 12 random nucleotides introduced a unique molecular identifier onto each TCR beta cDNA molecule. At least 3 million CDR3-containing paired-end reads were obtained from each sample. First-strand cDNA was synthesized from all RNA with the Mint cDNA synthesis kit, primed by a TRBC-specific oligonucleotide. Following uracil-DNA glycosylase treatment, a first 18-cycle PCR with universal primers M1SS and BC2_uni_R was performed on all cDNA. In the paper's pipeline: For normalization, 1 million high-quality reads were randomly selected from each sample, with every read carrying a distinct molecular identifier. Instead of being binned into consensus sequences, reads with shared molecular identifiers were discarded. MiTCR, with a Q25 quality threshold and the strictest error-elimination algorithm, was used for CDR3 identification, clonotype clustering and error correction. A nonparametric unseen species model with Euler transformation was used to estimate lower-bound total TCR beta diversity. TCRdb ran its own pipeline on the public reads, namely fastp trimming at Q25 and MiXCR clone calling, and kept in-frame beta chains. One record per CDR3 amino acid sequence lists the most common genes and DNA. What appears here as the V and J calls and clone size reflects TCRdb's work, not the paper's. The sample table shows hundreds of thousands of distinct CDR3 sequences, and around 43% are seen once. The ten most abundant clones make up nearly 20% of the sample.

The research as a whole found: There was a strong correlation between observed TCR beta diversity and the percentage of naive T cells measured by flow cytometry. Compared with the aged group, the long-lived group had more naive CD4+ T cells, fewer expanded clones and increased TCR diversity, suggesting age selection. Donor CMV infection status was unknown, potentially confounding age-related changes in expanded clonotypes. Estimates of total diversity based on one million sequenced T cells were considered lower bounds and underestimates. Observed TCR beta diversity per million T cells fell roughly linearly with age, and a significant reduction was already apparent by age approximately 41. Because profiling used bulk unsorted PBMCs, naive and antigen-experienced compartments could not be compared conclusively.

Sequenced: blood. This clonotype was obtained from a man in his fifties or sixties in good health. Rearrangement joined TRBV29-1 to TRBJ1-1, with the D segment identity uncertain. The base sequence is TGCAGCGTGGCCCTCATCCCGGGGACTGAAGCTTTCTTT. The encoded protein is CSVALIPGTEAFF.